This T cell receptor beta chain appears in the sequencing data of a study of cytotoxic CD8 clonotypes in ibrutinib-treated CLL. General study results and limits: Sustained-remission and progressing patients had different sampling times. Contraction or stability on treatment was seen for public clonotypes, which were uncommon.

V shed 6 bases and J shed 2 bases, with 11 bases lying between them. This CDR3 is built from 13 residues. Per germline, CDR1 SNHLY and CDR2 FYNNEI. For this clone: Its antigen is unidentified.

With sequencing, the targeted depth ranged from 1 in 200,000 to 1 in 1 million T cells. TCRdb keeps only in-frame clones here, not all; method: immunoSEQ multiplex PCR. The data show about 200,000 clones, approximately 68% seen once. TCR beta library input comprised around 1.9 micrograms of genomic DNA from cryopreserved PBMCs. The clonotype comes from a human donor with chronic lymphocytic leukemia. The chain links TRBV2 to TRBJ2-7; D may be TRBD2 (5 bases). The sequenced sample was PBMCs, obtained after 24 months of ibrutinib treatment. The chain's CDR3 is CASRLLGTYEQYF. CDR3 in DNA: TGTGCCAGCAGGCTACTAGGTACCTACGAGCAGTACTTC.